The TCR beta chain described here comes from a study of human T cells and chemical hapten exposure. Study-level information: Sensitization was performed using 2% DPC on a roughly 2 cm by roughly 2 cm upper inner arm skin site. A mostly female patient group had alopecia areata, totalis or universalis.

Study observations and caveats: After DPC sensitization, TCRs above 1 in 1000 frequency showed no change. In comparison with controls, expanded TCRs gave rise to a significantly larger number of large CDR3 similarity clusters.

Via MiXCR, TCRdb re-called the RACE reads, giving one row per CDR3 protein. The repertoire holds just over 95,000 distinct CDR3 sequences, with 25% to 35% as singletons. This clonotype was seen ten or more times. Its antigen is unidentified. Time point given: patch test 3, about 24 weeks after DPC sensitization. Noted treatment: therapeutic diphenylcyclopropenone sensitization with weekly scalp DPC. Germline lookup yields CDR1 DFQATT and CDR2 SNEGSKA (reference sequence). With 1 base removed from V and 4 bases from J, the gap between germline ends came to 19 bases. The CDR3 extends over 16 amino acids.

This chain uses TRBV20-1 with TRBJ1-1; perhaps TRBD1 as D (6 bases). This clonotype was sampled from a middle-aged man with alopecia areata. Some clones in this sample may be carry-over from other donors' samples. Source: whole blood, taken in connection with sensitization to the hapten diphenylcyclopropenone (DPC). CDR3 in DNA: TGCAGTGCTAGAGTCTCTCTTAGGGGGGGGATCACTGAAGCTTTCTTT. Translation gives CSARVSLRGGITEAFF.